The 26 T cell receptor beta chains presented below share a single source sample, sequenced in a study of blood T cell repertoires in COVID-19. Generated by immunoSEQ multiplex PCR, the TCRdb table keeps only in-frame clones and is missing some. The sample lists around 130,000 clones, approximately 80% occurring once. The sequenced material came from peripheral blood. The source of these receptors is a man older than 75 with acute or convalescent COVID-19.

This chain links TRBV3-1 (or the pseudogene TRBV3-2) with TRBJ2-7; D is possibly TRBD1 (6 bases). Germline V lookup: CDR1 LGHDT, CDR2 YNNKEL (reference sequence). Trimming pared 1 base from V and 0 bases from J, leaving 10 bases between. CDR3 length equals 15 residues. This CDR3 reads CASSQVGTPSYEQYF. DNA for the CDR3: TGTGCCAGCAGCCAAGTTGGGACACCCTCCTACGAGCAGTACTTC.

The chain recombines TRBV2 with TRBJ2-2; D remains unclear. The V gene's germline CDR1 is SNHLY and CDR2 FYNNEI. Trimming stripped 2 bases from V and 6 bases from J, with 16 bases between. CDR3 length: 16 amino acids. The CDR3 DNA reads as TGTGCCAGCAGTGAATTTTTGTCGGTTTTGGCCGGGGAGCTGTTTTTT. It is translated as CASSEFLSVLAGELFF.

The rearrangement joins TRBV5-5 to TRBJ2-2; 9 positions match TRBD1. Germline V gene data show CDR1 as SGHKS and CDR2 as YYEKEE (reference sequence). The trim removed 2 bases at V and 5 bases at J, leaving 4 bases unmatched. The CDR3 runs 15 residues. The CDR3 sequence: CASSFGTGSTGELFF. Written as DNA, the CDR3 is TGTGCCAGCAGCTTCGGGACAGGGTCGACCGGGGAGCTGTTTTTT.

The chain carries TRBV5-1 and TRBJ2-5, with 9 bases fitting TRBD1. There are 14 residues in the CDR3. Germline CDR1 reads SGHRS; CDR2 reads YFSETQ. V gave up 4 bases and J gave up 2 bases; unmatched junction bases: 3. As DNA, the CDR3 is TGCGCCAGCAGCGCTGGACAGGGGCAAGAGACCCAGTACTTC. Protein sequence: CASSAGQGQETQYF.

The rearrangement joins TRBV6-6 to TRBJ2-7, with 7 bases lining up with TRBD1. V shed 7 bases and J 5 bases; nucleotides not matched to a gene: 11. The CDR3 sequence is 14 residues long. Germline CDR1 reads MNHNY; CDR2 reads SVGAGI (reference sequence). The CDR3 region is CASILGGLSNEQYF. CDR3 DNA: TGTGCCAGCATTTTAGGGGGCCTATCCAACGAGCAGTACTTC.

The chain joins TRBV3-1 (or the pseudogene TRBV3-2) to TRBJ2-7; D uncertain. Looked up from germline, CDR1 is LGHDT and CDR2 is YNNKEL (reference sequence). There are 15 residues in the CDR3. Trimming shortened V by 1 base and J by 9 bases, and 19 bases separated the two germline ends. The CDR3 nucleotides are TGTGCCAGCAGCCAAGGAACAGTTACGGCCATGGCGCAGTACTTC. It encodes CASSQGTVTAMAQYF.

This rearrangement joins TRBV5-1 to TRBJ1-5; D not resolved. Germline CDR1 is SGHRS and CDR2 is YFSETQ. The germline V and J ends were trimmed by 1 base and 3 bases, with 11 bases remaining between them. The CDR3 runs 15 residues. CDR3 residues: CASSLFGGLNQPQHF. The CDR3 nucleotides read TGCGCCAGCAGCTTGTTTGGAGGACTCAATCAGCCCCAGCATTTT.

The chain carries TRBV6-4 and TRBJ1-5; D is uncertain. Germline CDR1 MRHNA, CDR2 SNTAGT. V dropped 8 bases and J dropped 4 bases, with 12 bases sitting between them. The CDR3 has 13 residues. In DNA form, the CDR3 reads TGTGCCAGCTCCTTGGAGCGAAATCAGCCCCAGCATTTT. Its protein is CASSLERNQPQHF.

The table lists this clone with a few counts. The CDR3 DNA sequence: TGTGCCAGCAGCTTAGCGGCAGGTATTTCAACTAATGAAAAACTGTTTTTT. It yields the protein CASSLAAGISTNEKLFF. The chain employs TRBV7-9 and TRBJ1-4; D ambiguous. Germline V gene sequence: CDR1 SEHNR, CDR2 FQNEAQ (reference sequence). This CDR3 is built from 17 residues. Trimming removed 0 bases from V and 0 bases from J, with 11 bases in between.

This chain links TRBV5-6 with TRBJ1-2; 9 nucleotides match TRBD1. The CDR3 consists of 15 residues. CDR1 and CDR2 (germline): SGHDT, YYEEEE. Trimming cost V 0 bases and J 7 bases; bases outside gene matches: 7. This CDR3 is CASSLVQGASSGYTF. In DNA, the CDR3 is TGTGCCAGCAGCTTGGTACAGGGGGCATCTAGTGGCTACACCTTC.

V and J are TRBV6-5 and TRBJ2-3; TRBD1 matches at 9 bases. Losses at the gene ends were 7 bases for V and 7 bases for J; bases not matched to a gene: 12. The germline CDR1 and CDR2 sequences are MNHEY and SVGAGI. The CDR3 spans 15 residues. The CDR3 coding sequence is TGTGCCAGCATGGTACAGGGGGCCGGTAGAAATACGCAGTATTTT. This codes for CASMVQGAGRNTQYF.

This rearrangement joins TRBV3-1 (or the pseudogene TRBV3-2) to TRBJ2-1; 7 bases line up with TRBD2. The junction had 4 bases not matched to a gene; V was cut back by 1 base and J by 7 bases. The CDR3 consists of 14 residues. Germline loops: CDR1 LGHDT, CDR2 YNNKEL (reference sequence). The CDR3: CASSQGGGGNEQFF. DNA of the CDR3: TGTGCCAGCAGCCAAGGGGGCGGGGGTAATGAGCAGTTCTTC.

The DNA of the CDR3 is TGTGCCAGCAGTGGTGGGACTAGCGGGGGATCAACCTACGAGCAGTACTTC. Encoded protein: CASSGGTSGGSTYEQYF. The chain combines TRBV6-1 with TRBJ2-7; 14 bases fit TRBD2. Germline trimming cut 4 bases from V and 2 bases from J; bases unmatched to any gene: 7. There are 17 residues in the CDR3. CDR1 and CDR2 (germline): MNHNS, SASEGT.

The chain is built from TRBV6-5 and TRBJ1-2; 8 nucleotides agree with TRBD1. V lost 2 bases to trimming and J lost 3 bases; unmatched junction nucleotides: 5. The CDR3 sequence is 15 residues long. Germline V gives CDR1 MNHEY, CDR2 SVGAGI. The CDR3 DNA reads as TGTGCCAGCAGTTACCCTGGACAGGGTGACTATGGCTACACCTTC. This gives the protein CASSYPGQGDYGYTF.

The V gene is TRBV5-4, the J gene TRBJ2-7; possible D gene TRBD1, 5 bases. This CDR3 has 13 residues. V was pared by 0 bases and J by 7 bases, with 11 bases between. CDR1 and CDR2 from the germline V gene are SGHNT and YYREEE (reference sequence). The CDR3 nucleotides are TGTGCCAGCAGCTTGGCAGGGAACTCTGAGCAGTACTTC. Its translation is CASSLAGNSEQYF. Drawing the rest from reference TRBV5-4 and TRBJ2-7, the complete variable domain is ETGVTQSPTHLIKTRGQQVTLRCSSQSGHNTVSWYQQALGQGPQFIFQYYREEENGRGNFPPRFSGLQFPNYSSELNVNALELDDSALYLCASSLAGNSEQYFGPGTRLTVT.

V is TRBV11-2 and J is TRBJ1-5; D is ambiguous. V dropped 1 base and J dropped 4 bases, with 5 bases sitting between them. This CDR3 spans 13 amino acids. Germline V gene sequence: CDR1 SGHAT, CDR2 FQNNGV. CDR3 coding DNA: TGTGCCAGCAGCTTAGGGCCAAATCAGCCCCAGCATTTT. It specifies CASSLGPNQPQHF.

This rearrangement joins TRBV5-4 to TRBJ2-5; D possibly corresponds to TRBD1 (5 bases). The CDR3 consists of 12 residues. V was trimmed by 0 bases and J by 8 bases, leaving 8 bases between them. Germline lookup yields CDR1 SGHNT and CDR2 YYREEE (reference sequence). CDR3 sequence reads: CASSLGQSTQYF. The CDR3 DNA follows: TGTGCCAGCAGCTTGGGACAGTCAACCCAGTACTTC.

The chain carries TRBV28 and TRBJ1-1, with D perhaps matching TRBD1 (5 bases). The CDR3 totals 15 residues. The germline V and J ends were trimmed by 6 bases and 1 base, with 15 bases remaining between them. CDR1 is MDHEN and CDR2 is SYDVKM in the germline V gene. The CDR3 protein is CASSSSGHPNTEAFF. Here the CDR3 DNA reads TGTGCCAGCAGCTCCTCTGGACACCCGAACACTGAAGCTTTCTTT.

V and J are TRBV6-5 and TRBJ2-5; D might be TRBD1 (5 bases). Trimming shortened V by 6 bases and J by 1 base, and 12 bases separated the two germline ends. CDR1 is MNHEY, CDR2 SVGAGI, per germline. The CDR3 length is 14 residues. The CDR3 sequence: CASSLTVFQETQYF. The CDR3 DNA reads TGTGCCAGCAGCTTGACAGTGTTCCAAGAGACCCAGTACTTC.

The chain carries TRBV12-3 or TRBV12-4 and TRBJ2-7, with 7 bases matching TRBD1. This CDR3 has 13 residues. J gave up 6 bases and V 6 bases, and 8 bases lay outside the gene matches. The CDR3 coding sequence is TGTGCCAGCAGCCCCACAGGGGAAGGCGAGCAGTACTTC. Protein: CASSPTGEGEQYF.

The chain is built from TRBV29-1 and TRBJ2-3; 9 nucleotides line up with TRBD1. J was trimmed by 6 bases and V by 4 bases; bases with no gene match: 8. Germline lookup yields CDR1 SQVTM and CDR2 ANQGSEA. There are 14 residues in the CDR3. CDR3 loop: CSVVGTGLGDTQYF. The CDR3 DNA reads as TGCAGCGTTGTCGGGACAGGGTTGGGGGATACGCAGTATTTT.

With respect to this clone: One junction end disagrees with the germline gene, perhaps due to a read error. The chain links TRBV28 to TRBJ2-1, with 13 bases that match TRBD2. The CDR3 contains 15 residues. The germline V gene has CDR1 MDHEN and CDR2 SYDVKM. The CDR3 coding sequence is TGTGTCAGCAGTCAACTAGCGGGGGGGCTCAATGAGCAGTTCTTC. It translates to CVSSQLAGGLNEQFF.

V and J are TRBV3-1 (or the pseudogene TRBV3-2) and TRBJ2-1; TRBD2 matches 12 bases. CDR1 and CDR2 from the germline V gene are LGHDT and YNNKEL (reference sequence). The CDR3 sequence is 18 residues long. Trimming at V came to 1 base and at J to 12 bases, leaving 16 bases not matched to a gene. CDR3 protein: CASSQGPPSGGAVFVQFF. The CDR3 DNA follows: TGTGCCAGCAGCCAAGGACCCCCTAGCGGGGGGGCCGTTTTCGTGCAGTTCTTC.

This chain's CDR3 is CASSILRGTYNEQFF. In DNA, the CDR3 is TGTGCCAGTAGTATATTGAGAGGAACCTACAATGAGCAGTTCTTC. The chain joins TRBV19 to TRBJ2-1; D is ambiguous. CDR3 length: 15 amino acids. CDR1 LNHDA and CDR2 SQIVND come from the germline V gene (reference sequence). V was cut by 2 bases and J by 2 bases, with 10 bases left in between.

This clone was seen only a few times. The V gene is TRBV5-1, the J gene TRBJ2-7, with TRBD1 identical over 7 bases. The germline V gene encodes CDR1 SGHRS and CDR2 YFSETQ. J lost 6 bases, V lost 0 bases, and 15 bases had no gene match. The CDR3 has 17 residues. CDR3 loop: CASSLGPRQGETPEQYF. DNA for the CDR3: TGCGCCAGCAGCTTGGGGCCAAGACAGGGAGAAACCCCCGAGCAGTACTTC.

The gene calls are TRBV3-1 (or the pseudogene TRBV3-2) and TRBJ1-4, with a weak D call TRBD1 (5 bases). V was clipped by 1 base and J by 3 bases, with 15 bases between them. This CDR3 contains 17 residues. From germline, CDR1 is LGHDT and CDR2 YNNKEL (reference sequence). The CDR3 loop is CASSQVGGAGANEKLFF. As DNA, the CDR3 is TGTGCCAGCAGCCAAGTGGGAGGGGCAGGTGCTAATGAAAAACTGTTTTTT.